One sample yielded the 31 T cell receptor beta chains listed below, sequenced in a study of blood T cell repertoires in COVID-19. Data came from immunoSEQ multiplex PCR; TCRdb stores just in-frame clones and leaves some out. The table includes about 110,000 clones, roughly 88% detected once. The sequenced material came from peripheral blood. The source of these receptors is a human donor in a cohort sampled during active COVID-19.

The chain combines TRBV6-5 with TRBJ2-7, with D possibly being TRBD1 (6 bases). V was pared by 0 bases and J by 3 bases, with 12 bases between. The CDR3 length is 15 residues. CDR1 is MNHEY, CDR2 SVGAGI, per germline. CDR3 in DNA: TGTGCCAGCAGTTACTCTAAGGACAGTTTCTACGAGCAGTACTTC. This translates into CASSYSKDSFYEQYF.

This clone has just one count. The chain has TRBV9 and TRBJ1-1; no reliable D call. V was trimmed by 0 bases and J by 7 bases, leaving 10 bases between them. The CDR3 spans 13 residues. The germline CDR1 and CDR2 sequences are SGDLS and YYNGEE. CDR3 coding DNA: TGTGCCAGCAGCGTAGTTATACCAGGTGAAGCTTTCTTT. Protein: CASSVVIPGEAFF.

The chain links TRBV7-3 to TRBJ2-3, with TRBD2 as a possible D gene (6 bases). V was cut by 4 bases and J by 2 bases, with 10 bases left in between. CDR1 and CDR2 (germline): SGHTA, FQGTGA. The CDR3 is 14 amino acids. The CDR3 reads CASSSGLSTDTQYF. CDR3 DNA: TGTGCCAGCAGCTCCGGACTATCCACAGATACGCAGTATTTT.

The chain links TRBV2 to TRBJ1-1, with D maybe TRBD1 (6 bases). Germline CDR1 and CDR2: SNHLY and FYNNEI. This CDR3 comprises 12 residues. The V end lost 6 bases, the J end lost 5 bases, and 10 bases lay between the germline ends. The chain's CDR3 is CASRVTGTEAFF. The CDR3 nucleotides read TGTGCCAGCAGGGTAACAGGGACTGAAGCTTTCTTT. Full variable domain (rest looked up from reference TRBV2 and TRBJ1-1): EPEVTQTPSHQVTQMGQEVILRCVPISNHLYFYWYRQILGQKVEFLVSFYNNEISEKSEIFDDQFSVERPDGSNFTLKIRSTKLEDSAMYFCASRVTGTEAFFGQGTRLTVV.

The chain joins TRBV6-5 to TRBJ1-2; D is undetermined. Germline V CDR1 and CDR2: MNHEY, SVGAGI. The CDR3 loop spans 13 amino acids. V was shortened by 7 bases and J by 2 bases, with 11 bases between the two germline ends. CDR3 sequence (DNA): TGTGCCAGCACCTCCATGGCAAACTATGGCTACACCTTC. Its protein is CASTSMANYGYTF.

The rearrangement uses TRBV7-9 and TRBJ1-1; 7 bases fit TRBD1. This CDR3 spans 12 amino acids. Looked up from germline, CDR1 is SEHNR and CDR2 is FQNEAQ (reference sequence). Unmatched junction bases numbered 5, after V lost 5 bases and J lost 8 bases. CDR3 protein: CASSPGTVEAFF. CDR3 bases: TGTGCCAGCAGCCCCGGGACAGTAGAAGCTTTCTTT.

The DNA of the CDR3 is TGTGCCAGCAGTATCACCCCCCGGTACAGCTACGAGCAGTACTTC. It specifies CASSITPRYSYEQYF. This chain connects TRBV28 to TRBJ2-7, with D hard to call. Per germline, CDR1 MDHEN and CDR2 SYDVKM. Between the trimmed V and J ends, which lost 5 bases and 3 bases, there was a span of 17 bases. The CDR3 spans 15 residues.

J is TRBJ2-7 and V is TRBV19, with a possible D match to TRBD2 (6 bases). Per the germline V gene, CDR1 is LNHDA and CDR2 is SQIVND (reference sequence). The CDR3 runs to 16 residues. V lost 4 bases to trimming and J lost 0 bases, with 16 bases between them. CDR3 in amino acids: CASSRAGRSLSYEQYF. CDR3 coding DNA: TGTGCCAGTAGTAGGGCGGGACGGTCCCTCTCCTACGAGCAGTACTTC.

This sequence joins TRBV5-1 and TRBJ1-3, with a possible D match to TRBD1 (6 bases). The length of the CDR3 is 14 residues. Germline-derived CDR1 and CDR2 are SGHRS and YFSETQ. V lost 4 bases and J 4 bases, leaving 12 bases between the germline ends. CDR3 protein: CASSPGTQGNTIYF. The CDR3 bases are TGCGCCAGCAGCCCCGGGACACAAGGAAACACCATATATTTT.

The rearrangement joins TRBV10-3 to TRBJ1-2; the match to TRBD1 covers 7 bases. V shed 2 bases and J 2 bases; nucleotides not matched to a gene: 2. Germline V gene data show CDR1 as ENHRY and CDR2 as SYGVKD. The CDR3 loop spans 14 amino acids. CDR3 in amino acids: CAISEAGQNYGYTF. CDR3 nucleotide sequence: TGTGCCATCAGTGAGGCGGGACAGAACTATGGCTACACCTTC.

The CDR3, as DNA: TGTGCCAGCAGGAATGTCGCGGGGGAGACCCAGTACTTC. It encodes CASRNVAGETQYF. The gene calls are TRBV6-6 and TRBJ2-5, with D possibly TRBD2 on 6 matching bases. Between the trimmed V and J ends, which lost 6 bases and 5 bases, there was a span of 13 bases. The CDR3 is made up of 13 amino acids. The germline CDR1 and CDR2 sequences are MNHNY and SVGAGI (reference sequence).

As concerns this clone: In the same sample, other DNA sequences code for this CDR3. This rearrangement joins TRBV2 to TRBJ2-2; 10 bases are a match to TRBD1. Germline lookup yields CDR1 SNHLY and CDR2 FYNNEI. CDR3 length: 13 amino acids. The V gene end was trimmed by 6 bases and the J gene end by 5 bases; junction bases not matched to a gene: 0. The CDR3 loop reads CASRGQGTGELFF. In DNA, the CDR3 is TGTGCCAGCAGGGGACAGGGGACCGGGGAGCTGTTTTTT.

This chain's CDR3 is CASSGAGGGNEQFF. The CDR3 DNA reads TGTGCCAGCAGCGGAGCGGGAGGGGGAAATGAGCAGTTCTTC. The chain is built from TRBV9 and TRBJ2-1; 10 bases fit TRBD2. The CDR3 is made up of 14 amino acids. The trim removed 3 bases at V and 7 bases at J, leaving 4 bases unmatched. The germline V gene encodes CDR1 SGDLS and CDR2 YYNGEE.

The chain carries TRBV4-1 and TRBJ1-5; 7 bases are shared with TRBD1. V shed 0 bases and J 3 bases; nucleotides not matched to a gene: 2. This CDR3 is built from 15 residues. CDR1 and CDR2 from the germline V gene are MGHRA and YSYEKL. The CDR3 bases are TGCGCCAGCAGCCAAGATGACAGGGTCAATCAGCCCCAGCATTTT. It yields the protein CASSQDDRVNQPQHF.

Here the CDR3 reads CASSRYGAQIDTEAFF. The CDR3 nucleotides read TGTGCCAGCAGCCGCTATGGTGCACAGATAGACACTGAAGCTTTCTTT. The chain has TRBV5-6 and TRBJ1-1; no firm D call. V was pared by 4 bases and J by 3 bases, with 19 bases between. CDR1 and CDR2 (germline): SGHDT, YYEEEE. CDR3 length: 16 amino acids.

The J gene is TRBJ2-1, the V gene TRBV3-1 (or the pseudogene TRBV3-2); TRBD2 matches at 9 bases. The CDR3 is 14 residues long. With 4 bases clipped from V and 7 bases from J, the junction kept 5 bases outside the gene matches. Germline values: CDR1 LGHDT, CDR2 YNNKEL (reference sequence). CDR3 region: CASSRRTSDNEQFF. In DNA form, the CDR3 reads TGTGCCAGCAGCCGCAGGACTAGCGATAATGAGCAGTTCTTC.

V is TRBV6-1 and J is TRBJ2-5; 9 bases are shared with TRBD1. Germline V gene data show CDR1 as MNHNS and CDR2 as SASEGT. Losses at the gene ends were 2 bases for V and 5 bases for J; bases not matched to a gene: 6. The CDR3 spans 15 residues. DNA of the CDR3: TGTGCCAGCAGTGAATACAGGGGGCTTGGGGAGACCCAGTACTTC. Its translation: CASSEYRGLGETQYF.

V usage is TRBV6-5 and J usage is TRBJ1-4, with D maybe TRBD1 (5 bases). V gave up 0 bases and J gave up 7 bases, with 12 bases separating them. This CDR3 has 15 residues. Germline CDR1 MNHEY, CDR2 SVGAGI. The CDR3 spells CASSYSRVGAEKLFF. The DNA for the CDR3 is TGTGCCAGCAGTTACTCCAGGGTTGGAGCTGAAAAACTGTTTTTT.

The V gene is TRBV27, the J gene TRBJ2-1; TRBD2 agrees at 15 bases. Germline-derived CDR1 and CDR2 are MNHEY and SMNVEV (reference sequence). V trimming: 5 bases; J trimming: 5 bases; junction bases outside the gene matches: 16. This CDR3 contains 20 residues. CDR3 protein: CASSPGQGLAGGLENNEQFF. The CDR3 DNA sequence: TGTGCCAGCAGTCCAGGACAGGGACTAGCGGGGGGACTGGAGAACAATGAGCAGTTCTTC.

The chain has TRBV3-1 (or the pseudogene TRBV3-2) and TRBJ2-7; perhaps TRBD1 as D (5 bases). Germline CDR1 and CDR2: LGHDT and YNNKEL (reference sequence). The CDR3 extends over 15 amino acids. V was shortened by 3 bases and J by 5 bases, with 17 bases between the two germline ends. This chain's CDR3 is CASSHWQGTFNEQYF. The CDR3 bases are TGTGCCAGCAGCCATTGGCAGGGCACCTTCAACGAGCAGTACTTC.

This rearrangement joins TRBV19 to TRBJ2-5, with TRBD1 matching 10 bases. After removal of 3 bases from V and 4 bases from J, the junction contained 5 bases not matched to a gene. Germline V CDR1 and CDR2: LNHDA, SQIVND (reference sequence). The CDR3 consists of 15 residues. CDR3 DNA: TGTGCCAGTAGTATCGGGACAGGGGTTGTAGAGACCCAGTACTTC. Encoded protein: CASSIGTGVVETQYF. Filled out from reference TRBV19 and TRBJ2-5, the complete variable domain reads DGGITQSPKYLFRKEGQNVTLSCEQNLNHDAMYWYRQDPGQGLRLIYYSQIVNDFQKGDIAEGYSVSREKKESFPLTVTSAQKNPTAFYLCASSIGTGVVETQYFGPGTRLLVL.

This rearrangement joins TRBV29-1 to TRBJ1-2, with TRBD1 identical over 7 bases. After removal of 8 bases from V and 4 bases from J, the junction contained 10 bases not matched to a gene. Per the germline V gene, CDR1 is SQVTM and CDR2 is ANQGSEA. This CDR3 has 13 residues. This CDR3 is CSFTQGDGYGYTF. In nucleotides, the CDR3 is TGCAGCTTCACTCAGGGGGATGGCTATGGCTACACCTTC.

The V call is TRBV9, the J call TRBJ2-7; 11 bases map to TRBD2. Per germline, CDR1 SGDLS and CDR2 YYNGEE. The CDR3 is made up of 15 amino acids. V lost 0 bases, J lost 1 base, and 0 bases stayed unmatched. This CDR3 reads CASSVGTSGSYEQYF. CDR3 DNA: TGTGCCAGCAGCGTAGGGACTAGCGGGTCCTACGAGCAGTACTTC.

The chain links TRBV10-1 to TRBJ2-1, with a weak D call TRBD2 (5 bases). This CDR3 is 15 amino acids long. Germline V gives CDR1 WNHNN, CDR2 SYGVQD (reference sequence). The V end was cut by 9 bases, the J end by 8 bases, with 23 bases between. CDR3 protein: CARESSGFAIDEQFF. In DNA form, the CDR3 reads TGCGCCAGGGAGTCGAGCGGTTTTGCGATCGATGAGCAGTTCTTC.

The V and J genes are TRBV20-1 and TRBJ1-5; D not resolved. V lost 3 bases and J 0 bases, leaving 9 bases between the germline ends. The CDR3 runs 14 residues. The germline CDR1 and CDR2 sequences are DFQATT and SNEGSKA (reference sequence). CDR3 loop: CSASSGNSNQPQHF. The CDR3 DNA is TGCAGTGCTAGTTCGGGGAATAGCAATCAGCCCCAGCATTTT.

The chain carries TRBV9 and TRBJ2-3; 9 positions agree with TRBD2. CDR1 and CDR2 (germline): SGDLS, YYNGEE. The CDR3 spans 16 residues. Trimming at V came to 0 bases and at J to 4 bases, leaving 6 bases not matched to a gene. The CDR3 sequence is CASSVERGAGSDTQYF. CDR3 nucleotides: TGTGCCAGCAGCGTAGAGCGGGGGGCAGGGTCAGATACGCAGTATTTT.

This chain connects TRBV27 to TRBJ2-1; TRBD2 agrees at 9 bases. CDR1 and CDR2 from the germline V gene are MNHEY and SMNVEV (reference sequence). The CDR3 length is 17 residues. V dropped 4 bases and J dropped 2; count of bases not matched to a gene: 9. The CDR3 region has the DNA TGTGCCAGCAGTTCCCTTAGCGGGAGCGGAACCTACAATGAGCAGTTCTTC. Translation gives CASSSLSGSGTYNEQFF.

This chain links TRBV6-5 with TRBJ1-6; the match to TRBD1 covers 8 bases. V dropped 4 bases and J dropped 9; count of bases not matched to a gene: 5. Germline values: CDR1 MNHEY, CDR2 SVGAGI. CDR3 length equals 14 residues. In nucleotides, the CDR3 is TGTGCCAGCAGTTTCGGACAGGGCACTTCACCCCTCCACTTT. This encodes CASSFGQGTSPLHF.

CDR3 in amino acids: CASSLEGQLYEQYF. CDR3 DNA: TGCGCCAGCAGCTTGGAGGGACAGCTCTACGAGCAGTACTTC. J is TRBJ2-7 and V is TRBV5-1, with TRBD1 matching over 7 bases. From germline, CDR1 is SGHRS and CDR2 YFSETQ. Losses at the gene ends were 0 bases for V and 3 bases for J; bases not matched to a gene: 3. The CDR3 spans 14 residues.

This sequence joins TRBV11-1 and TRBJ2-7; D call uncertain. CDR3 size: 12 residues. Deletions cut 5 bases from V and 4 bases from J, with 9 bases between. From germline, CDR1 is SGHAT and CDR2 FQDESV (reference sequence). The CDR3 spells CASSGDLYEQYF. DNA of the CDR3: TGTGCCAGCAGCGGAGACCTATACGAGCAGTACTTC. The full variable domain, with the rest looked up from reference TRBV11-1 and TRBJ2-7, is EAEVAQSPRYKITEKSQAVAFWCDPISGHATLYWYRQILGQGPELLVQFQDESVVDDSQLPKDRFSAERLKGVDSTLKIQPAELGDSAMYLCASSGDLYEQYFGPGTRLTVT.

The chain carries TRBV11-2 and TRBJ2-5; 9 nucleotides match TRBD2. The CDR3 sequence is 15 residues long. V shed 2 bases, J shed 3 bases, and the junction held 4 bases outside the gene matches. Germline values: CDR1 SGHAT, CDR2 FQNNGV. The CDR3: CASSLWASGEETQYF. CDR3 DNA: TGTGCCAGCAGCTTATGGGCTAGCGGGGAAGAGACCCAGTACTTC. Complete variable domain (other parts from reference TRBV11-2 and TRBJ2-5): EAGVAQSPRYKIIEKRQSVAFWCNPISGHATLYWYQQILGQGPKLLIQFQNNGVVDDSQLPKDRFSAERLKGVDSTLKIQPAKLEDSAVYLCASSLWASGEETQYFGPGTRLLVL.